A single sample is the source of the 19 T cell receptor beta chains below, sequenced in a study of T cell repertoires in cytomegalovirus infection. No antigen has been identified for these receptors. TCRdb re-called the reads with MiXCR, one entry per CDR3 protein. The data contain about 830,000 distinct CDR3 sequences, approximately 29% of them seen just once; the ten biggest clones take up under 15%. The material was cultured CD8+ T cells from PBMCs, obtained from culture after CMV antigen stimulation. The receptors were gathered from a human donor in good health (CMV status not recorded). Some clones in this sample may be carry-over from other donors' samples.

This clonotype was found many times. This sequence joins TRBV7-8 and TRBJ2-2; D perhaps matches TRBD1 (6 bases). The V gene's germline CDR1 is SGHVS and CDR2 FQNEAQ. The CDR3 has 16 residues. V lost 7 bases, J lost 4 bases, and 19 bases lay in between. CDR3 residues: CASTPRGTPTTGELFF. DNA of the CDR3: TGTGCCAGCACCCCGCGAGGGACACCAACCACCGGGGAGCTGTTTTTT.

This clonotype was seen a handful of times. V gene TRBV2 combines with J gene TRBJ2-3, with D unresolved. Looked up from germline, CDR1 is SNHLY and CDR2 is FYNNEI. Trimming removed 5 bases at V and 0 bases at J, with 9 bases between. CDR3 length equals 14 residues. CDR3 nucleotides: TGTGCCAGCAGTAGGGAAGCTAGCACAGATACGCAGTATTTT. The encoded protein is CASSREASTDTQYF.

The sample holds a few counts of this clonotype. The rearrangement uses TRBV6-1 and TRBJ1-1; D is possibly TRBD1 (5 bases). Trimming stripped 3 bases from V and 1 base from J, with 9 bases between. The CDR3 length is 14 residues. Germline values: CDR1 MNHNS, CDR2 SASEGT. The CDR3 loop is CASSETATNTEAFF. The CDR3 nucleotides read TGTGCCAGCAGTGAGACAGCCACGAACACTGAAGCTTTCTTT.

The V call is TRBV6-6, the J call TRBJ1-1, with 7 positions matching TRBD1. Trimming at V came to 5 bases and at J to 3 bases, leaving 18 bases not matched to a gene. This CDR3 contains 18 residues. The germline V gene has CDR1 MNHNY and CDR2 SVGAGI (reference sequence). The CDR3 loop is CASSQRAAGGSVDTEAFF. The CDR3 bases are TGTGCCAGCAGTCAAAGAGCGGCAGGGGGTAGTGTGGACACTGAAGCTTTCTTT.

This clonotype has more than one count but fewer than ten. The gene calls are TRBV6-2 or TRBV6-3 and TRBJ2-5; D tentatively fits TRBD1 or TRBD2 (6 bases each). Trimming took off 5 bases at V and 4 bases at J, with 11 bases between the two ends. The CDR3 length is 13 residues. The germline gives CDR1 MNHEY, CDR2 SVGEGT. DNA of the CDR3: TGTGCCAGCAGTCCCCGGGGGCCAGAGACCCAGTACTTC. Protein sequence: CASSPRGPETQYF.

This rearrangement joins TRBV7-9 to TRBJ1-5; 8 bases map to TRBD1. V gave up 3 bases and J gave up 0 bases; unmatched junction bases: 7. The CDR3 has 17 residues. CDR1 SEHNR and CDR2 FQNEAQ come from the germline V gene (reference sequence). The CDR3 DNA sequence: TGTGCCAGCAGCTTGGACAGGGAGGATTATAGCAATCAGCCCCAGCATTTT. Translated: CASSLDREDYSNQPQHF. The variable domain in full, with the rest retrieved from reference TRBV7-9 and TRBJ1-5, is DTGVSQNPRHKITKRGQNVTFRCDPISEHNRLYWYRQTLGQGPEFLTYFQNEAQLEKSRLLSDRFSAERPKGSFSTLEIQRTEQGDSAMYLCASSLDREDYSNQPQHFGDGTRLSIL.

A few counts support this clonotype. CDR3: CAISEEEPPDTDTQYF. DNA of the CDR3: TGTGCCATCAGTGAGGAGGAACCGCCAGACACAGATACGCAGTATTTT. The chain carries TRBV10-3 and TRBJ2-3; D is unclear. Trimming shortened V by 2 bases and J by 2 bases, and 14 bases separated the two germline ends. Germline V gene sequence: CDR1 ENHRY, CDR2 SYGVKD. The CDR3 totals 16 residues.

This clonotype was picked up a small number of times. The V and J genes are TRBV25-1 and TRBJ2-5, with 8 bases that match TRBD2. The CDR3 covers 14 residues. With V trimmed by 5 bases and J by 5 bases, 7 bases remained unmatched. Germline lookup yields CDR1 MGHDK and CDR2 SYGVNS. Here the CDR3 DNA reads TGTGCCAGCAGTTCCTGGACTAGCCGGGAGACCCAGTACTTC. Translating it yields CASSSWTSRETQYF.

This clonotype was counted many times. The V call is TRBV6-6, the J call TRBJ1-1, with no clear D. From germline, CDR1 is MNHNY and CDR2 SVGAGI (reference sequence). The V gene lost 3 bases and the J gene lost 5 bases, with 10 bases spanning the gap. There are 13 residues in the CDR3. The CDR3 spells CASSYGLRTEAFF. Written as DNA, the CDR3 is TGTGCCAGCAGTTATGGGCTGAGGACTGAAGCTTTCTTT.

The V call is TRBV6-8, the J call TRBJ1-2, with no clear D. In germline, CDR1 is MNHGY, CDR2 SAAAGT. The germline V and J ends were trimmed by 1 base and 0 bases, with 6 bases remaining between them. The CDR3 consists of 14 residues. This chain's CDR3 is CASSYYGANYGYTF. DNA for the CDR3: TGTGCCAGCAGTTACTACGGGGCTAACTATGGCTACACCTTC.

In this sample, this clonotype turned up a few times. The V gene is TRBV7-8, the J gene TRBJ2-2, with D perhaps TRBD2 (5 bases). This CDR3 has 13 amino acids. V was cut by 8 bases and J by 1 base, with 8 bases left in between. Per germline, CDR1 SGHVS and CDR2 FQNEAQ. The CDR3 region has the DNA TGTGCCAGCCTGCGGGTGAACACCGGGGAGCTGTTTTTT. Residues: CASLRVNTGELFF.

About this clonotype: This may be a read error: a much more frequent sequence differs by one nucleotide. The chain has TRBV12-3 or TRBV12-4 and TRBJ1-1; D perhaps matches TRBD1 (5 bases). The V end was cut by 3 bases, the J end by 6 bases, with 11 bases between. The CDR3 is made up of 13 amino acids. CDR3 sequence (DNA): TGTGCCAGCAGTTTTAGGGACCGATCTGAAGCTTTCTTT. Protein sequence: CASSFRDRSEAFF.

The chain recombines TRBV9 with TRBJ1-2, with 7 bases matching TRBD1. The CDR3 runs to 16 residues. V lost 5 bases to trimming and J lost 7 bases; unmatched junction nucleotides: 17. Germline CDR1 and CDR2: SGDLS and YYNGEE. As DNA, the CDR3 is TGTGCCAGCAGGGGGACTGCAGGGGGTTCGGCGAGTGGCTACACCTTC. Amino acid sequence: CASRGTAGGSASGYTF.

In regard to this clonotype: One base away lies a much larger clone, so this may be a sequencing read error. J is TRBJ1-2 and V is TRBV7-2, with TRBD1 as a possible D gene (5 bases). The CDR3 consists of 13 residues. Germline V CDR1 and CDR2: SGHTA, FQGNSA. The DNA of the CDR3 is TGTGCCAGCAGCACATTCGGGGACTATGACTACACCTTC. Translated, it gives CASSTFGDYDYTF. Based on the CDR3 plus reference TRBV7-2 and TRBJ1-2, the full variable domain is GAGVSQSPSNKVTEKGKDVELRCDPISGHTALYWYRQSLGQGLEFLIYFQGNSAPDKSGLPSDRFSAERTGGSVSTLTIQRTQQEDSAVYLCASSTFGDYDYTFGSGTRLTVV.

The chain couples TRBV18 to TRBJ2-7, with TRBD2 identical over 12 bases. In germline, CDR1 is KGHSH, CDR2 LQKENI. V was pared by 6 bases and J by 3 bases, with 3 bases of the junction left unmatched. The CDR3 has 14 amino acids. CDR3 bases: TGTGCCAGCTCCGCGACTAGCGGGGGCTACGAGCAGTACTTC. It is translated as CASSATSGGYEQYF. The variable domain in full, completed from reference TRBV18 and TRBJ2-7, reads NAGVMQNPRHLVRRRGQEARLRCSPMKGHSHVYWYRQLPEEGLKFMVYLQKENIIDESGMPKERFSAEFPKEGPSILRIQQVVRGDSAAYFCASSATSGGYEQYFGPGTRLTVT.

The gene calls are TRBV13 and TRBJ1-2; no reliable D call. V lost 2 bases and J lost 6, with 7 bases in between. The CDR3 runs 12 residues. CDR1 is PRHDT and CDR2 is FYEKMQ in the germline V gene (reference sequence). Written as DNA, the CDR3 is TGTGCCAGCAGCTTAAGGATCCATGGCTACACCTTC. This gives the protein CASSLRIHGYTF.

The CDR3 here is CASSYSAGAPDGYTF. CDR3 in DNA: TGTGCCAGCAGTTACTCGGCAGGAGCGCCCGATGGCTACACCTTC. The chain carries TRBV6-2 or TRBV6-3 and TRBJ1-2; D gene unclear. CDR3 length: 15 residues. Germline lookup yields CDR1 MNHEY and CDR2 SVGEGT. Trimming removed 0 bases at V and 6 bases at J, with 14 bases between.

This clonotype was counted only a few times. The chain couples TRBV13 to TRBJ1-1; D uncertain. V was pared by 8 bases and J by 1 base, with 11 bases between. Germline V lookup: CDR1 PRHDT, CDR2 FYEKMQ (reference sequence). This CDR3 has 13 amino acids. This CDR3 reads CASGSGWNTEAFF. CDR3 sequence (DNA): TGTGCCAGCGGGTCGGGTTGGAACACTGAAGCTTTCTTT. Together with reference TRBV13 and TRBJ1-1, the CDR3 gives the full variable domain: AAGVIQSPRHLIKEKRETATLKCYPIPRHDTVYWYQQGPGQDPQFLISFYEKMQSDKGSIPDRFSAQQFSDYHSELNMSSLELGDSALYFCASGSGWNTEAFFGQGTRLTVV.

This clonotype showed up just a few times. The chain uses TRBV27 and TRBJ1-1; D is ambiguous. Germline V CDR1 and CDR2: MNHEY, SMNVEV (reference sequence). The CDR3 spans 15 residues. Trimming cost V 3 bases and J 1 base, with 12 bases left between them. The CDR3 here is CASSLTVTSNTEAFF. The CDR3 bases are TGTGCCAGCAGTTTGACCGTCACATCGAACACTGAAGCTTTCTTT.